These T cell receptor beta chains were read from a single sample in a study of regulatory T cells in long-lasting Graves disease. TCRdb re-called the multiplex PCR reads with MiXCR, one entry per CDR3 protein. The repertoire includes 400,000 or so distinct CDR3 sequences, roughly a quarter of them detected once, and about 27% sits in the top ten. The material sequenced was peripheral blood mononuclear cells (PBMCs), taken when the disease was refractory, from a patient treated with antithyroid drugs. Receptor source: a female donor with Graves disease. Each CDR3 is given with its conserved first and last residue. The D gene is left open where the match is weak. Only some rows state a clone size, as once, few, many or a class for expanded clones.

d_gene	abundance	v_gene	j_gene	CDR3nt	CDR3aa
.	many	TRBV6-5	TRBJ1-1	TGTGCCAGCAGTTACTCCAGCTTTACTGAAGCTTTCTTT	CASSYSSFTEAFF
.	.	TRBV19	TRBJ2-6	TGTGCCACCGAAAGTTACTCTGGGGCCAACGTCCTGACTTTC	CATESYSGANVLTF
.	many	TRBV10-3	TRBJ1-5	TGTGCCATCAGGAGACCGGGGACAACACAGCCCCAGCATTTT	CAIRRPGTTQPQHF
.	many	TRBV9	TRBJ2-7	TGTGCCAGCAGCGCTAACTCCTACGAGCAGTACTTC	CASSANSYEQYF
.	.	TRBV3-1	TRBJ2-7	TGTGCCAGCAGCCAAGGACCCCGGGACCAGGCCTACGAGCAGTACTTC	CASSQGPRDQAYEQYF
.	.	TRBV2	TRBJ1-5	TGTGCCAGCAGTGGCGACAGAAACAATCAGCCCCAGCATTTT	CASSGDRNNQPQHF
TRBD2	few	TRBV20-1	TRBJ2-2	TGCAGTGCTAGCCTAGCGGGAGGTTCCACCGGGGAGCTGTTTTTT	CSASLAGGSTGELFF
.	many	TRBV28	TRBJ2-5	TGTGCCAGCACGTCCACAGGGAACCAAGAGACCCAGTACTTC	CASTSTGNQETQYF
.	few	TRBV30	TRBJ2-7	TGTGCCTGGAGTAGAGGTACCGGCCACGAGCAGTACTTC	CAWSRGTGHEQYF
TRBD2	.	TRBV30	TRBJ2-7	TGTGCCTGGAGTGTACGCGGGGGTTTGAACTACGAGCAGTACTTC	CAWSVRGGLNYEQYF